These 4 T cell receptor beta chains were sequenced from one sample in a study of blood T cell repertoires in COVID-19. Assay used: immunoSEQ multiplex PCR; TCRdb lists only in-frame clones, some missing. This table has 350,000 to 450,000 clones, roughly 90% appearing once. The sample consisted of peripheral blood. Every receptor here comes from a man aged 35-49 years with acute or convalescent COVID-19.

DNA of the CDR3: TGTGCCAGCAGCTTGATTCGAGACAGATCTTTCTTT. Translating gives CASSLIRDRSFF. The rearrangement joins TRBV5-8 to TRBJ1-1; the D gene is possibly TRBD1 (5 bases). Germline values: CDR1 SGHTS, CDR2 YDEGEE. Trimming removed 1 base at V and 12 bases at J, with 13 bases between. The CDR3 length is 12 residues.

The chain employs TRBV5-1 and TRBJ2-5; 8 nucleotides match TRBD1. Germline V gene data show CDR1 as SGHRS and CDR2 as YFSETQ. J lost 5 bases, V lost 5 bases, and 8 bases had no gene match. This CDR3 has 14 amino acids. CDR3 DNA sequence: TGCGCCAGCAGTCCCCAGGGGGCGCGGGAGACCCAGTACTTC. Its translation: CASSPQGARETQYF. The full variable domain, with the rest looked up from reference TRBV5-1 and TRBJ2-5, is KAGVTQTPRYLIKTRGQQVTLSCSPISGHRSVSWYQQTPGQGLQFLFEYFSETQRNKGNFPGRFSGRQFSNSRSEMNVSTLELGDSALYLCASSPQGARETQYFGPGTRLLVL.

This chain uses TRBV10-3 with TRBJ1-2; 7 bases align to TRBD1. V shed 0 bases and J 6 bases; nucleotides not matched to a gene: 19. The CDR3 length is 19 residues. Germline CDR1 ENHRY, CDR2 SYGVKD. Here the CDR3 reads CAISESKRPAGGSLNGYTF. CDR3 in DNA: TGTGCCATCAGTGAGTCGAAAAGGCCCGCAGGGGGATCTTTGAATGGCTACACCTTC.

The V gene is TRBV18, the J gene TRBJ1-1; D gene unclear. This CDR3 spans 15 amino acids. Germline values: CDR1 KGHSH, CDR2 LQKENI. V lost 2 bases and J 6 bases, leaving 16 bases between the germline ends. The CDR3 here is CASSPKAPRFSEAFF. The CDR3 DNA is TGTGCCAGCTCACCAAAAGCCCCCCGGTTCTCTGAAGCTTTCTTT. Combining the CDR3 with reference TRBV18 and TRBJ1-1 gives the whole variable domain NAGVMQNPRHLVRRRGQEARLRCSPMKGHSHVYWYRQLPEEGLKFMVYLQKENIIDESGMPKERFSAEFPKEGPSILRIQQVVRGDSAAYFCASSPKAPRFSEAFFGQGTRLTVV.